This TCR beta chain is drawn from a study of human T cells and chemical hapten exposure. In TCRdb, the RACE reads were re-called with MiXCR into one record per CDR3 protein. Of about 180,000 distinct CDR3 sequences listed, roughly 30% are singletons. Time point meaning: pre-sensitization, week 0. Treatment indicated: therapeutic diphenylcyclopropenone sensitization with weekly scalp DPC. This clonotype was seen a handful of times. This receptor was taken from a woman under 40 with alopecia areata. Some clones in this sample may be carry-over from other donors' samples. The sequenced sample was whole blood, obtained in connection with sensitization to the hapten diphenylcyclopropenone (DPC).

CDR3 sequence: CASSSDRSSYEQYF. The CDR3 coding sequence is TGTGCCAGCAGCTCGGACAGGAGCTCCTACGAGCAGTACTTC. The V gene is TRBV11-1, the J gene TRBJ2-7; 7 bases map to TRBD1. CDR3 length: 14 amino acids. Per the germline V gene, CDR1 is SGHAT and CDR2 is FQDESV (reference sequence). J lost 0 bases, V lost 4 bases, and 3 bases had no gene match. Full variable domain (rest looked up from reference TRBV11-1 and TRBJ2-7): EAEVAQSPRYKITEKSQAVAFWCDPISGHATLYWYRQILGQGPELLVQFQDESVVDDSQLPKDRFSAERLKGVDSTLKIQPAELGDSAMYLCASSSDRSSYEQYFGPGTRLTVT.